Below, one T cell receptor beta chain is given with its context. Antigen: not known. It was with 60 Vbeta and 13 Jbeta primers that the PCR ran. The data were produced by immunoSEQ multiplex PCR, yet TCRdb's version contains in-frame clones alone and is incomplete. Counted here are 30,000 to 40,000 clones, roughly 44% occurring once; the ten biggest clones make up around 2%. These donors counted as nominally healthy when sampled, but unrecorded immune exposures were likely. The record originates from a study of cytomegalovirus exposure and HLA in healthy donors. The CDR3 sequence is 18 residues long. V lost 0 bases and J lost 0, with 19 bases in between. From germline, CDR1 is SGHRS and CDR2 YFSETQ. The study, taken as a whole, reports: Previously analyzed data showed that most TCR beta V segments were productive at a frequency of about 90% or about 30%.

The material sequenced was PBMCs. This rearrangement joins TRBV5-1 to TRBJ2-7, with a weak D call TRBD1 (7 bases). This TCR derives from a woman aged 50 to 60 in good health and CMV-seronegative. CDR3 coding DNA: TGCGCCAGCAGCTTGGGCCCCCGGACAGGCGGGAACTCCTACGAGCAGTACTTC. Encoded protein: CASSLGPRTGGNSYEQYF.